The sequence of this T cell receptor (beta chain) was determined in a study of blood T cell repertoires in COVID-19. Study background: Samples taken during acute and convalescent COVID-19 were collected in the United States, Italy and Spain. T cells, B-cell-depleted T cells, or PBMCs supplied cDNA or gDNA.

How the authors handled the data: Quantification of nucleated cells was approximated via reference gene primer amplification. TCRdb's copy holds only in-frame clones and misses some; the assay was immunoSEQ multiplex PCR. V and J calls and clone size follow that table, whereas D and trimming were derived from the DNA. This sample yields under 170,000 clones, of which more than 75% are seen a single time; 2.2% belongs to the top ten. Trimming at V came to 7 bases and at J to 4 bases, leaving 3 bases not matched to a gene. This CDR3 has 13 residues. CDR1 and CDR2 (germline): MNHEY, SVGAGI. This receptor was obtained from a man between 65 and 85 years old with acute or convalescent COVID-19. The sequenced sample was peripheral blood. The chain uses TRBV6-5 and TRBJ2-7; TRBD1 matches at 11 bases. In DNA form, the CDR3 reads TGTGCCAGCACGGGGACAGGGGGGTACGAGCAGTACTTC. Protein: CASTGTGGYEQYF.